This T cell receptor beta chain was captured by sequencing in a study of OX40 agonist ivuxolimab in advanced cancers. Study context: With a range of 23 to 79, age averaged about 58 years, and nearly 85% were male.

The V gene's germline CDR1 is WSHSY and CDR2 SAAADI. With 0 bases removed from V and 2 bases from J, the gap between germline ends came to 7 bases. The CDR3 is 14 residues long. Repertoires were generated with immunoSEQ multiplex PCR, while TCRdb's copy carries only in-frame clones and drops some. The sample records fewer than 85,000 clones, 90% to 95% being singletons. The chain combines TRBV10-2 with TRBJ1-1, with D maybe TRBD1 (5 bases). The sequence derives from an adult with an advanced solid tumor such as melanoma, head and neck, liver or kidney cancer. The material sequenced was CD4+ or CD8+ T cells sorted from blood, taken in a trial of the OX40 agonist ivuxolimab. Written as DNA, the CDR3 is TGCGCCAGCAGTGAGTCGGGGGGAAACACTGAAGCTTTCTTT. Amino acid sequence: CASSESGGNTEAFF.